This T cell receptor beta chain was sequenced for a study of blood T cell repertoires in COVID-19. Study in general: Whether acute or convalescent, the COVID-19 samples came from the United States, Italy and Spain.

Participants spanned ages 18 to 89 years and resided in about two dozen US areas. Self-reported history from a screening survey and questionnaire set each donor's cohort. In the study's own analysis: Estimates of nucleated cell counts were drawn from the amplification of reference gene primers. Method: immunoSEQ multiplex PCR; TCRdb's copy keeps in-frame clones and lacks some. The V and J calls and clone size were taken over from that table, and D and trimming were inferred from the DNA. Of under 400,000 clones in the sample, approximately 86% were seen once. The germline V gene encodes CDR1 SGHNT and CDR2 YYREEE (reference sequence). The V end lost 2 bases, the J end lost 0 bases, and 3 bases lay between the germline ends. CDR3 length equals 13 residues.

Sequencing was done on a sample of PBMCs or T cells enriched from blood (not recorded which). The origin of this receptor is a woman aged 40 to 49 with acute COVID-19. The V gene is TRBV5-4, the J gene TRBJ1-3; D unclear. DNA for the CDR3: TGTGCCAGCAGCTTCCACTCTGGAAACACCATATATTTT. Residues: CASSFHSGNTIYF. Supplemented by reference TRBV5-4 and TRBJ1-3, the full variable domain reads ETGVTQSPTHLIKTRGQQVTLRCSSQSGHNTVSWYQQALGQGPQFIFQYYREEENGRGNFPPRFSGLQFPNYSSELNVNALELDDSALYLCASSFHSGNTIYFGEGSWLTVV.